Listed below are T cell receptor beta chains from one sample, sequenced in a study of T cells after yellow fever vaccination. From the 5' RACE reads, TCRdb called clonotypes with MiXCR, one entry per CDR3 protein. This table has about 320,000 distinct CDR3 sequences, around 4.5% appearing once. The source was PBMCs, collected 15 days after the yellow fever booster vaccination. Receptors were obtained from a man aged 18 to 29 who received the YFV17D yellow fever vaccine. The CDR3 runs from the conserved cysteine through the conserved F or W. D genes are given only for firm matches. Clone size is shown for a subset of rows, as once, few, many or a class of expanded clone.

D	size	V	J	CDR3	DNA
.	many	TRBV28	TRBJ1-2	CASTVLADYGYTF	TGTGCCAGCACCGTCCTCGCAGACTATGGCTACACCTTC
.	.	TRBV5-1	TRBJ2-5	CASSLYSARDASGTQYF	TGCGCCAGCAGCTTGTATTCCGCGCGGGACGCCAGCGGGACCCAGTACTTC
.	many	TRBV9	TRBJ2-6	CASSVPSLTGSGANVLTF	TGTGCCAGCAGCGTGCCCTCCTTGACGGGCTCTGGGGCCAACGTCCTGACTTTC
TRBD1	.	TRBV6-2/TRBV6-3	TRBJ2-3	CASTSRTGQVHTQYF	TGTGCCAGCACCTCCCGGACAGGTCAGGTTCATACGCAGTATTTT
.	.	TRBV5-1	TRBJ2-1	CASSFLTNDEQFF	TGCGCCAGCAGCTTCTTAACGAACGATGAGCAGTTCTTC
.	.	TRBV7-9	TRBJ2-2	CASTWHSGELFF	TGTGCCAGCACGTGGCACTCCGGGGAGCTGTTTTTT
TRBD2	many	TRBV7-8	TRBJ2-7	CASSTGLAGYSYEQYF	TGTGCCAGCAGCACGGGACTAGCGGGATACTCCTACGAGCAGTACTTC
.	few	TRBV20-1	TRBJ1-3	CSASPPGAGNTIYF	TGCAGTGCTTCACCTCCGGGGGCCGGAAACACCATATATTTT
.	few	TRBV4-1	TRBJ1-4	CASSQGLSREKLFF	TGCGCCAGCAGCCAAGGACTCTCGAGGGAAAAACTGTTTTTT
TRBD1	many	TRBV14	TRBJ1-1	CASSLQGLRDTEAFF	TGTGCCAGCAGCCTACAGGGGCTAAGGGACACTGAAGCTTTCTTT
.	.	TRBV6-1	TRBJ2-5	CASSGPGRLCF	TGTGCCAGCAGTGGACCGGGACGGCTGTGCTTC
.	many	TRBV20-1	TRBJ2-3	CSIRDGVTDTQYF	TGCAGCATACGCGACGGGGTTACAGATACGCAGTATTTT
.	few	TRBV5-1	TRBJ2-2	CASSQVPTGELFF	TGCGCCAGCAGCCAGGTCCCAACCGGGGAGCTGTTTTTT
.	few	TRBV7-2	TRBJ1-5	CASSLQAGQPQHF	TGTGCCAGCAGCTTACAAGCAGGTCAGCCCCAGCATTTT
TRBD1	.	TRBV7-2	TRBJ2-2	CATTSHRGRSPGELFF	TGTGCCACTACATCTCACAGGGGAAGGTCGCCCGGGGAGCTGTTTTTT
.	many	TRBV5-6	TRBJ2-5	CASSSPVRETQYF	TGTGCCAGCAGCAGCCCTGTAAGGGAGACCCAGTACTTC
.	many	TRBV7-2	TRBJ1-2	CASSPPGGTQGGYTF	TGTGCCAGCAGCCCCCCCGGGGGGACCCAAGGGGGCTACACCTTC
TRBD1	many	TRBV20-1	TRBJ1-1	CSAPGTGDTEAFF	TGCAGTGCTCCCGGGACAGGGGACACTGAAGCTTTCTTT
.	many	TRBV6-2/TRBV6-3	TRBJ2-3	CASSYYTDTQYF	TGTGCCAGCAGTTACTACACAGATACGCAGTATTTT